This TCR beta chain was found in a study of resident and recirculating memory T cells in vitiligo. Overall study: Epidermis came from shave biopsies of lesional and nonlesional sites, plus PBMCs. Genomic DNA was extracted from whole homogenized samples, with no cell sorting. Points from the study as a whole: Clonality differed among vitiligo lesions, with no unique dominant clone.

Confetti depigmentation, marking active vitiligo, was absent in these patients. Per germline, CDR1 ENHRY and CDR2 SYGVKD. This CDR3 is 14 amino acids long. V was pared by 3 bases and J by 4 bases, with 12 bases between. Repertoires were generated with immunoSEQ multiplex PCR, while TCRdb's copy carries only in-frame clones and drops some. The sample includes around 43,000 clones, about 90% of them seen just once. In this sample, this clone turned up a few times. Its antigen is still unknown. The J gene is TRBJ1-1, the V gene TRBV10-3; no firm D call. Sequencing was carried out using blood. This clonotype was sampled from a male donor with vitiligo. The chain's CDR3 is CAISDRDTTTEAFF. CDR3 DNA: TGTGCCATCAGTGATCGCGACACCACCACTGAAGCTTTCTTT.